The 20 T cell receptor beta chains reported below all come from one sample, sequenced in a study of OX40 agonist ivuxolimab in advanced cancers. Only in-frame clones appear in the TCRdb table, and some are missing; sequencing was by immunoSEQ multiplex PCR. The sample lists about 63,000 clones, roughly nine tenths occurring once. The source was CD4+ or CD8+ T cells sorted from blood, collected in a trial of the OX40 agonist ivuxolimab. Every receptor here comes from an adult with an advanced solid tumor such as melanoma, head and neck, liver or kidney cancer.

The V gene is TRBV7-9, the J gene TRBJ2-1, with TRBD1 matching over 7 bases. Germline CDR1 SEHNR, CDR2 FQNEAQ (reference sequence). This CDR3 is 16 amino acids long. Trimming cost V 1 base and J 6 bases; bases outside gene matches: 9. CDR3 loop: CASSLGLQGWGNEQFF. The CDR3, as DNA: TGTGCCAGCAGCTTAGGGCTACAGGGGTGGGGCAATGAGCAGTTCTTC. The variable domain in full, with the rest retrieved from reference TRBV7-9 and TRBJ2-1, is DTGVSQNPRHKITKRGQNVTFRCDPISEHNRLYWYRQTLGQGPEFLTYFQNEAQLEKSRLLSDRFSAERPKGSFSTLEIQRTEQGDSAMYLCASSLGLQGWGNEQFFGPGTRLTVL.

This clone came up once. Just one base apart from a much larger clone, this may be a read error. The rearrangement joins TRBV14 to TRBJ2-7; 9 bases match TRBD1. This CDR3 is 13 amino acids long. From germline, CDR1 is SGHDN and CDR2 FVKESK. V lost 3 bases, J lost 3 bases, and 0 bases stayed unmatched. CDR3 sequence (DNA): TGTGCCAGCAGCCAGGGACAGGGCTACGAGCAGTACTTC. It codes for CASSQGQGYEQYF.

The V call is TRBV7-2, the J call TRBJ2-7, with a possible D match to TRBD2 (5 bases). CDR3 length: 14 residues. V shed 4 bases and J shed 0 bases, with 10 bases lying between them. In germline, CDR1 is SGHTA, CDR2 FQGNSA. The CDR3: CASSYRGGSYEQYF. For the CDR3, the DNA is TGTGCCAGCAGCTACCGCGGAGGCTCCTACGAGCAGTACTTC.

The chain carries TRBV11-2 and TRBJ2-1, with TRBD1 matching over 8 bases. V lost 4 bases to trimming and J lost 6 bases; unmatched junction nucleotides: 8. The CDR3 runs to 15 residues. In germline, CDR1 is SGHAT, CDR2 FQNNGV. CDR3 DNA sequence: TGTGCCAGCAGCTATTGGACAGGGTTGGGCAATGAGCAGTTCTTC. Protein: CASSYWTGLGNEQFF. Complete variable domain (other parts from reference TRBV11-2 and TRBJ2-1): EAGVAQSPRYKIIEKRQSVAFWCNPISGHATLYWYQQILGQGPKLLIQFQNNGVVDDSQLPKDRFSAERLKGVDSTLKIQPAKLEDSAVYLCASSYWTGLGNEQFFGPGTRLTVL.

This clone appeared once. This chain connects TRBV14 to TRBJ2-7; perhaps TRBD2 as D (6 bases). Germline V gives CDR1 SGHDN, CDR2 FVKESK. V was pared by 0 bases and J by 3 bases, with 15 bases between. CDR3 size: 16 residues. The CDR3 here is CASSQDGRGSSYEQYF. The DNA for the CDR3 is TGTGCCAGCAGCCAAGATGGGCGGGGATCGAGCTACGAGCAGTACTTC. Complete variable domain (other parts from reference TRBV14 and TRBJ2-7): EAGVTQFPSHSVIEKGQTVTLRCDPISGHDNLYWYRRVMGKEIKFLLHFVKESKQDESGMPNNRFLAERTGGTYSTLKVQPAELEDSGVYFCASSQDGRGSSYEQYFGPGTRLTVT.

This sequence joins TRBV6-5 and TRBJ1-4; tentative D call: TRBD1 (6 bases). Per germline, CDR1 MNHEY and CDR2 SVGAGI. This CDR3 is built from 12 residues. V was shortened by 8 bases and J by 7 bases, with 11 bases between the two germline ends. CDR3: CASRGGGEKLFF. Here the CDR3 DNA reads TGTGCCAGCCGTGGGGGCGGTGAAAAACTGTTTTTT.

CDR3: CASSLSSAGGTYEQYF. In nucleotides, the CDR3 is TGTGCCAGCAGTCTCAGTTCGGCGGGAGGGACCTACGAGCAGTACTTC. This sequence joins TRBV28 and TRBJ2-7; TRBD2 matches at 9 bases. Trimming took 5 bases from V and 2 from J; bases not matched to a gene: 10. The germline V gene has CDR1 MDHEN and CDR2 SYDVKM. The CDR3 runs to 16 residues.

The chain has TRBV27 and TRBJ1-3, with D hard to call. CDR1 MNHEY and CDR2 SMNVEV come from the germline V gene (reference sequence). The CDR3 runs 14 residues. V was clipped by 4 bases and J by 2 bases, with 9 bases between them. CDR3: CASSWDPTGNTIYF. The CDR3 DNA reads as TGTGCCAGCAGTTGGGATCCTACTGGAAACACCATATATTTT.

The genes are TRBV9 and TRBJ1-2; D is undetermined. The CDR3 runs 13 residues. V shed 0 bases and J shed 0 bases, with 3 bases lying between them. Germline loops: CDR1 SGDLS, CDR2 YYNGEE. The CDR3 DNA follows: TGTGCCAGCAGCGTAGTGTCTAACTATGGCTACACCTTC. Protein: CASSVVSNYGYTF. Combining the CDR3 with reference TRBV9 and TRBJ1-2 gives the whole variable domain DSGVTQTPKHLITATGQRVTLRCSPRSGDLSVYWYQQSLDQGLQFLIQYYNGEERAKGNILERFSAQQFPDLHSELNLSSLELGDSALYFCASSVVSNYGYTFGSGTRLTVV.

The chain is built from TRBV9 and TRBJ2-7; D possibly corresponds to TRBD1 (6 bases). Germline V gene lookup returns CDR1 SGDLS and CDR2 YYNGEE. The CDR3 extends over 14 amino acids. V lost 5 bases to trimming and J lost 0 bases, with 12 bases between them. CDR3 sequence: CASSAGQNSYEQYF. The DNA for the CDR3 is TGTGCCAGCAGTGCCGGACAGAACTCCTACGAGCAGTACTTC.

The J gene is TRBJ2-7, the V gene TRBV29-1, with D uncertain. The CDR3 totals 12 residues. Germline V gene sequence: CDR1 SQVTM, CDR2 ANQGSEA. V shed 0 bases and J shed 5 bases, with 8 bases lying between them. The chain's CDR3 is CSVEDQRNEQYF. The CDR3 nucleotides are TGCAGCGTTGAAGATCAACGCAACGAGCAGTACTTC.

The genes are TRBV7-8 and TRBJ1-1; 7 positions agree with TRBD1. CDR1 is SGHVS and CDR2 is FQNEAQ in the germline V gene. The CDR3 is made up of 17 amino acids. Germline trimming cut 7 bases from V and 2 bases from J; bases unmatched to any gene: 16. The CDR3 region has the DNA TGTGCCAGCACCGGAGCAACAGGGGAGGCAGTTAACACTGAAGCTTTCTTT. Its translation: CASTGATGEAVNTEAFF.

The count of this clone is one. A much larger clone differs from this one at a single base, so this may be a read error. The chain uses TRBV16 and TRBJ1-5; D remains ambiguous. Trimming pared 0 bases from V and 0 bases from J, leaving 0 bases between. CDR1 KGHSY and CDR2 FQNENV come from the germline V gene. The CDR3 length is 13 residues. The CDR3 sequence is CASSQSSNQPQHF. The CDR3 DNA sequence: TGTGCCAGCAGCCAATCTAGCAATCAGCCCCAGCATTTT.

The CDR3 nucleotides read TGTGCCAGCAGTTACTCGATATTAGGTTCCGCCTACGAGCAGTACTTC. Protein product: CASSYSILGSAYEQYF. The V call is TRBV6-5, the J call TRBJ2-7, with D unclear. Germline loops: CDR1 MNHEY, CDR2 SVGAGI. CDR3 length: 16 residues. V shed 0 bases and J shed 2 bases, with 14 bases lying between them.

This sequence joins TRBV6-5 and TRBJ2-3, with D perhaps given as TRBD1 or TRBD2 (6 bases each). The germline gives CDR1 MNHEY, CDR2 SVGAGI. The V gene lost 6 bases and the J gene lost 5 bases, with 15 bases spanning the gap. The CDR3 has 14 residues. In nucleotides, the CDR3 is TGTGCCAGCAGCAATCGGGGGCCGGAAGATACGCAGTATTTT. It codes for CASSNRGPEDTQYF.

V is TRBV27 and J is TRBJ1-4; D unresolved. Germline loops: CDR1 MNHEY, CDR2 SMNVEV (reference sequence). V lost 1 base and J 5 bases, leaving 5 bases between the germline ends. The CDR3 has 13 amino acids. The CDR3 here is CASSLWQNEKLFF. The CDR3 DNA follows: TGTGCCAGCAGTTTATGGCAGAATGAAAAACTGTTTTTT.

The CDR3 bases are TGTGCCAGCAGTGTCTACAGGGGTAGCAATCAGCCCCAGCATTTT. The encoded protein is CASSVYRGSNQPQHF. The V call is TRBV6-1, the J call TRBJ1-5; 7 bases map to TRBD1. CDR1 and CDR2 from the germline V gene are MNHNS and SASEGT. V was pared by 4 bases and J by 0 bases, with 3 bases of the junction left unmatched. This CDR3 is built from 15 residues.

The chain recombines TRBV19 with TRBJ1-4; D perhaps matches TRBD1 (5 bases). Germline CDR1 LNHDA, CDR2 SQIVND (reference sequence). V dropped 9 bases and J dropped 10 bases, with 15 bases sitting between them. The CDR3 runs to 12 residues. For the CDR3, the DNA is TGTGCCAGCCACGGGGACGAAGGAAAACTGTTTTTT. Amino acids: CASHGDEGKLFF. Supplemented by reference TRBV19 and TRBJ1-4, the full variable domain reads DGGITQSPKYLFRKEGQNVTLSCEQNLNHDAMYWYRQDPGQGLRLIYYSQIVNDFQKGDIAEGYSVSREKKESFPLTVTSAQKNPTAFYLCASHGDEGKLFFGSGTQLSVL.

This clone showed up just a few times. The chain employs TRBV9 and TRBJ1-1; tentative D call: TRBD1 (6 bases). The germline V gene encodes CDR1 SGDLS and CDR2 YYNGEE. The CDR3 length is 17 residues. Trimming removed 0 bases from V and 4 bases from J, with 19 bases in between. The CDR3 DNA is TGTGCCAGCAGCGTAGTCGGGCAGGGGAGCATTGGCACTGAAGCTTTCTTT. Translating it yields CASSVVGQGSIGTEAFF.

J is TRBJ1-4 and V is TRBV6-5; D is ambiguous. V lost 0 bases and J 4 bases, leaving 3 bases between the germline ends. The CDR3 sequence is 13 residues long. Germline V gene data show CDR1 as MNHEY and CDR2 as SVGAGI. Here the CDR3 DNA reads TGTGCCAGCAGTTACTCGATTAATGAAAAACTGTTTTTT. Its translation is CASSYSINEKLFF.